These 15 T cell receptor beta chains originate from one sample sequenced in a study of shared clonotypes between healthy human individuals. The table came from immunoSEQ multiplex PCR; TCRdb's copy has only in-frame clones and leaves some out. The profile shows some 2.3 million clones, approximately 93% of them singletons. Material: naive CD4+ T cells from PBMCs. The subset is: CD45RA+ positively selected. Source of these receptors: a man younger than 35 in good health. Some clones in this sample may be carry-over from other donors' samples.

The V gene is TRBV29-1, the J gene TRBJ2-7; tentatively, D is TRBD1 or TRBD2 (6 bases each). Trimming left V 3 bases short and J 8 bases short, with 17 bases between. Germline loops: CDR1 SQVTM, CDR2 ANQGSEA. The CDR3 has 13 residues. The CDR3 sequence: CSVDAQGRLKQYF. As DNA, the CDR3 is TGCAGCGTTGATGCCCAGGGGAGGTTGAAGCAGTACTTC.

The CDR3 region has the DNA TGCAGCGTTGAGGAGGCTAGCTCCTACGAGCAGTACTTC. Amino acid sequence: CSVEEASSYEQYF. The chain links TRBV29-1 to TRBJ2-7; D might be TRBD2 (5 bases). This CDR3 comprises 13 residues. Germline CDR1 SQVTM, CDR2 ANQGSEA. The V and J ends lost 3 bases and 0 bases respectively, with 9 bases between them.

This clone was recorded once. The chain employs TRBV11-3 and TRBJ2-1; D call uncertain. The germline V and J ends were trimmed by 2 bases and 4 bases, with 12 bases remaining between them. CDR3 length: 15 residues. Germline V gives CDR1 SGHNT, CDR2 YENEEA. The CDR3 is CASSLRSTLYNEQFF. The CDR3 region has the DNA TGTGCCAGCAGCTTACGCTCCACTCTGTACAATGAGCAGTTCTTC.

The chain joins TRBV5-1 to TRBJ2-7; no reliable D call. V lost 0 bases to trimming and J lost 0 bases, with 7 bases between them. The germline CDR1 and CDR2 sequences are SGHRS and YFSETQ. This CDR3 is built from 14 residues. The chain's CDR3 is CASSLALSSYEQYF. The CDR3 region has the DNA TGCGCCAGCAGCTTGGCCCTGAGCTCCTACGAGCAGTACTTC.

This sequence joins TRBV11-2 and TRBJ2-3; 12 nucleotides agree with TRBD2. The germline gives CDR1 SGHAT, CDR2 FQNNGV. Trimming at V came to 0 bases and at J to 8 bases, leaving 9 bases not matched to a gene. The CDR3 covers 17 residues. The CDR3 is CASSLDGLAGGSRTQYF. The CDR3 DNA reads as TGTGCCAGCAGCTTAGATGGGCTAGCGGGAGGGTCCCGTACGCAGTATTTT.

This chain connects TRBV28 to TRBJ1-4; D ambiguous. CDR3 length: 16 residues. Germline V gives CDR1 MDHEN, CDR2 SYDVKM. V lost 6 bases and J lost 2, with 16 bases in between. CDR3 DNA sequence: TGTGCCAGCAGCCACCCTTCCCGGACGACTAATGAAAAACTGTTTTTT. This gives the protein CASSHPSRTTNEKLFF.

The V call is TRBV28, the J call TRBJ1-5, with 7 positions matching TRBD1. With V trimmed by 5 bases and J by 6 bases, 13 bases remained unmatched. Germline V gives CDR1 MDHEN, CDR2 SYDVKM. The length of the CDR3 is 16 residues. CDR3 loop: CASSQTGEGVRQPQHF. The CDR3 DNA is TGTGCCAGCAGTCAAACAGGGGAAGGGGTGCGTCAGCCCCAGCATTTT.

J is TRBJ2-1 and V is TRBV7-3; TRBD2 matches 15 bases. This CDR3 comprises 17 residues. Looked up from germline, CDR1 is SGHTA and CDR2 is FQGTGA. V was pared by 5 bases and J by 8 bases, with 10 bases of the junction left unmatched. In DNA, the CDR3 is TGTGCCAGCAGCCCCCGGACTAGCGGGAGGGCCGTGGATGAGCAGTTCTTC. Protein product: CASSPRTSGRAVDEQFF.

The chain carries TRBV6-5 and TRBJ1-1; D not resolved. V was trimmed by 0 bases and J by 4 bases, leaving 6 bases between them. This CDR3 spans 13 amino acids. CDR1 is MNHEY, CDR2 SVGAGI, per germline. The CDR3 spells CASSYSGPTEAFF. CDR3 nucleotides: TGTGCCAGCAGTTACTCCGGACCCACTGAAGCTTTCTTT.

The chain couples TRBV2 to TRBJ2-5, with a possible D match to TRBD2 (5 bases). In germline, CDR1 is SNHLY, CDR2 FYNNEI. Trimming removed 4 bases from V and 5 bases from J, with 17 bases in between. This CDR3 has 15 residues. This CDR3 is CASSVVRAGEETQYF. CDR3 DNA sequence: TGTGCCAGCAGTGTTGTTAGGGCGGGTGAGGAGACCCAGTACTTC.

This chain links TRBV5-1 with TRBJ1-2; 8 bases map to TRBD1. The CDR3 spans 15 residues. V dropped 3 bases and J dropped 6; count of bases not matched to a gene: 10. CDR1 and CDR2 from the germline V gene are SGHRS and YFSETQ. CDR3 sequence reads: CASSSRTGYEDGYTF. The CDR3 nucleotides read TGCGCCAGCAGCTCACGGACAGGGTATGAGGATGGCTACACCTTC.

The V gene is TRBV7-7, the J gene TRBJ1-1, with TRBD1 as a possible D gene (5 bases). V was trimmed by 0 bases and J by 6 bases, leaving 14 bases between them. The CDR3 consists of 15 residues. From germline, CDR1 is SSHAT and CDR2 FNYEAQ (reference sequence). DNA for the CDR3: TGTGCCAGCAGCTTAGCGCCAGGGAATGTCGCTGAAGCTTTCTTT. Translation: CASSLAPGNVAEAFF.

The genes are TRBV2 and TRBJ2-1; 8 positions agree with TRBD2. The germline V gene encodes CDR1 SNHLY and CDR2 FYNNEI. J was trimmed by 8 bases and V by 8 bases; bases with no gene match: 17. This CDR3 has 16 residues. The CDR3 reads CASLNREGSKRDEQFF. The CDR3 coding sequence is TGTGCCAGCCTCAACCGGGAGGGTTCAAAACGCGATGAGCAGTTCTTC.

This rearrangement joins TRBV19 to TRBJ1-1; D not certain. Trimming removed 7 bases at V and 1 base at J, with 7 bases between. The germline V gene has CDR1 LNHDA and CDR2 SQIVND (reference sequence). There are 12 residues in the CDR3. The CDR3 here is CASKKGNTEAFF. The DNA for the CDR3 is TGTGCCAGTAAAAAGGGGAACACTGAAGCTTTCTTT.

The chain uses TRBV28 and TRBJ2-1, with 11 bases lining up with TRBD2. V shed 6 bases and J 6 bases; nucleotides not matched to a gene: 10. The V gene's germline CDR1 is MDHEN and CDR2 SYDVKM. The CDR3 is made up of 16 amino acids. CDR3 loop: CASRVIGTSGRNEQFF. CDR3 DNA sequence: TGTGCCAGCAGGGTCATAGGGACTAGCGGTCGCAATGAGCAGTTCTTC.